The T cell receptor (beta chain) described here comes from a study of cytomegalovirus exposure and HLA in healthy donors. In the PCR, 60 Vbeta and 13 Jbeta primers were used. The table came from immunoSEQ multiplex PCR; TCRdb's copy has only in-frame clones and leaves some out. The data contain 200,000 to 250,000 clones, around four fifths of them singletons. The CDR3 has 15 amino acids. The germline V gene encodes CDR1 MDHEN and CDR2 SYDVKM. Trimming took 2 bases from V and 7 from J; bases not matched to a gene: 5. The rearrangement uses TRBV28 and TRBJ1-6, with TRBD1 matching 7 bases. The sequencing input was PBMCs. The sequence derives from a middle-aged woman in good health and CMV-seronegative. The CDR3 DNA is TGTGCCAGCAGTTTAGGGGGACAGCCGAATTCACCCCTCCACTTT. Translating it yields CASSLGGQPNSPLHF.